The 10 T cell receptor beta chains below all came from one sample that was sequenced in a study of vaccination and CD4 T cells after COVID-19. Treatment noted: roughly nine-day PBMC culture with coronavirus spike peptide pools or control peptides (ViraFEST assay). Sequencing of the DNA from cultured CD4+ T cells was carried out with the Oncomine TCR Beta short-read assay. TCRdb recomputed calls from the PCR reads with MiXCR, one row per CDR3 protein. This table has approximately 14,000 distinct CDR3 sequences, roughly 73% appearing once. For these receptors, no antigen is known. Sequencing was carried out using CD4+ T cells from blood, cultured in vitro. All receptors come from a human donor who had recovered from COVID-19.

This clonotype was seen only a few times. The DNA is left out, because the CDR3 cannot be placed on it with certainty; the CDR3 is given as TCRdb lists it. The chain's CDR3 is CISVPEAIRGGGTGELFF. The chain carries TRBV7-5 and TRBJ2-2; the table's D call, TRBD2, was not checked against the DNA. TRBV7-5 is an annotated pseudogene. Including both end residues, the CDR3 is 18 amino acids long.

The V call is TRBV7-2, the J call TRBJ2-1, with D uncertain. The germline V gene has CDR1 SGHTA and CDR2 FQGNSA. This CDR3 has 13 amino acids. Trimming shortened V by 1 base and J by 4 bases, and 5 bases separated the two germline ends. The CDR3 DNA reads as TGTGCCAGCAGCTTAGGGCGATACAATGAGCAGTTCTTC. Protein: CASSLGRYNEQFF.

The chain recombines TRBV20-1 with TRBJ2-7; no clear D gene. The germline V gene has CDR1 DFQATT and CDR2 SNEGSKA (reference sequence). Trimming pared 0 bases from V and 4 bases from J, leaving 16 bases between. The CDR3 extends over 15 amino acids. In DNA form, the CDR3 reads TGCAGTGCTAGAGATTTAGAGCGAGGAGCGTACGAGCAGTACTTC. Translating it yields CSARDLERGAYEQYF.

This clonotype has more than one count but fewer than ten. The V call is TRBV27, the J call TRBJ1-6, with D unclear. Germline V gene lookup returns CDR1 MNHEY and CDR2 SMNVEV (reference sequence). V gave up 0 bases and J gave up 0 bases, with 15 bases separating them. The CDR3 has 19 residues. The DNA for the CDR3 is TGTGCCAGCAGTTTATCGCCGGCAGGAGATAGCTCCTATAATTCACCCCTCCACTTT. Translated: CASSLSPAGDSSYNSPLHF.

This rearrangement joins TRBV11-1 to TRBJ2-2; tentatively, D is TRBD1 or TRBD2 (5 bases each). Germline assignment: CDR1 SGHAT and CDR2 FQDESV (reference sequence). The V end was cut by 1 base, the J end by 4 bases, with 7 bases between. CDR3 length equals 14 residues. The CDR3 nucleotides are TGTGCCAGCAGCTTAGAAGGGACCACCGGGGAGCTGTTTTTT. Translated, it gives CASSLEGTTGELFF.

The rearrangement links TRBV21-1 to TRBJ2-1; TRBD2, the table's D call, lacks a check against the DNA. TRBV21-1 is assigned pseudogene status. This CDR3 comprises 18 residues. The CDR3 loop reads CASSRGLAGGPGYNEQFF. In DNA, the CDR3 is TGTGCCAGCAGCAGGGGACTAGCGGGAGGGCCAGGGTACAATGAGCAGTTCTTC.

The rearrangement joins TRBV28 to TRBJ1-2; D uncertain. The CDR3 length is 12 residues. The germline CDR1 and CDR2 sequences are MDHEN and SYDVKM. V lost 5 bases and J 4 bases, leaving 8 bases between the germline ends. This chain's CDR3 is CASSPRSYGYTF. The CDR3 coding sequence is TGTGCCAGCAGTCCCCGAAGCTATGGCTACACCTTC.

In its sample, this clonotype was seen once. The gene calls are TRBV4-2 and TRBJ2-1; the match to TRBD2 covers 14 bases. Trimming took 1 base from V and 10 from J; bases not matched to a gene: 6. The germline V gene has CDR1 LGHNA and CDR2 YNFKEQ. The CDR3 sequence is 16 residues long. The CDR3 DNA sequence: TGTGCCAGCAGCCAAGCAGGGACTAGCGGGAGTGAAGAGCAGTTCTTC. Translating gives CASSQAGTSGSEEQFF.

The V gene is TRBV20-1, the J gene TRBJ2-7; D gene uncertain. Trimming left V 1 base short and J 4 bases short, with 8 bases between. The germline CDR1 and CDR2 sequences are DFQATT and SNEGSKA (reference sequence). The CDR3 has 12 amino acids. Here the CDR3 DNA reads TGCAGTGCTAGAGTCCAAAGATACGAGCAGTACTTC. Translation: CSARVQRYEQYF.

The chain uses TRBV24-1 and TRBJ2-7; TRBD1 agrees at 11 bases. CDR3 length: 13 residues. V lost 9 bases to trimming and J lost 3 bases; unmatched junction nucleotides: 3. The germline CDR1 and CDR2 sequences are KGHDR and SFDVKD. DNA for the CDR3: TGTGCCACCGCCGGGACAGGGGGCTACGAGCAGTACTTC. This translates into CATAGTGGYEQYF.